These T cell receptor beta chains were read from a single sample in a study of shared clonotypes between healthy human individuals. The assay was immunoSEQ multiplex PCR, and TCRdb's table has in-frame clones only and misses some. The table includes millions of clones, around nine tenths detected once. Material for sequencing was naive CD4+ T cells sorted from blood. The receptors derive from a man aged 18 to 30 in good health. The CDR3 runs from the conserved cysteine through the conserved F or W. Fields, in order: V gene, D gene, J gene, clone size, CDR3 DNA, CDR3 protein. The D gene is left open where the match is weak. Clone size is shown for a subset of rows, as once, few, many or a class of expanded clone.

>TRBV10-3|TRBD1|TRBJ1-6|NA
TGTGCCATCAGTGGGGGGTTGGGACAGGGAAACTCACCCCTCCACTTT
CAISGGLGQGNSPLHF
>TRBV9|TRBD1|TRBJ2-7|NA
TGTGCCAGCAGCGTAGGACAGGGGGGGACCTACGAGCAGTACTTC
CASSVGQGGTYEQYF
>TRBV30|TRBD2|TRBJ2-5|NA
TGTGCCTGGAGGGGGGAGGGTCAAGAGACCCAGTACTTC
CAWRGEGQETQYF
>TRBV21-1|NA|TRBJ2-3|NA
TGTGCCAGCAGCCCGAGGGGGGGGATCTATTCAGATACGCAGTATTTT
CASSPRGGIYSDTQYF
>TRBV18|NA|TRBJ2-5|NA
TGTGCCAGCTCACTGTTTCAGGGGACCCCCCAAGAGACCCAGTACTTC
CASSLFQGTPQETQYF
>TRBV11-2|TRBD1|TRBJ1-1|NA
TGTGCCAGCAGCTTAGGAGGACAGGCGAACACTGAAGCTTTCTTT
CASSLGGQANTEAFF
>TRBV5-4|TRBD2|TRBJ2-1|NA
TGTGCCAGCAGCCCTGGGACTAGCGGGGCGTGGGAGCAGTTCTTC
CASSPGTSGAWEQFF
>TRBV18|NA|TRBJ2-6|NA
TGTGCCAGCTCACGGCAGGCCCTCTCTGGGGCCAACGTCCTGACTTTC
CASSRQALSGANVLTF
>TRBV6-1|NA|TRBJ2-4|once
TGTGCCAGCAGTGAAGGGAAAGGACTTTTAGCCAAAAACATTCAGTACTTC
CASSEGKGLLAKNIQYF
>TRBV19|NA|TRBJ2-2|once
TGTGCCAGTAACCGGGACGGTAACACCGGGGAGCTGTTTTTT
CASNRDGNTGELFF
>TRBV9|TRBD1|TRBJ1-2|NA
TGTGCCAGCAGCGCCGCCGGGACAGGGCCCTATGGCTACACCTTC
CASSAAGTGPYGYTF
>TRBV6-1|NA|TRBJ1-5|NA
TGTGCCAGCAGTGAAGGGCGCGGGCAGCCCCAGCATTTT
CASSEGRGQPQHF
>TRBV5-6|NA|TRBJ2-7|NA
TGTGCCAGCAGCCGACGACTTGTGAGCTCCTACGAGCAGTACTTC
CASSRRLVSSYEQYF
>TRBV20-1|NA|TRBJ1-5|NA
TGCAGTGCTAGAAAGGGTCAGCCCCAGCATTTT
CSARKGQPQHF
>TRBV7-2|NA|TRBJ2-5|NA
TGTGCCAGCAGCTTAGGAAGTCCAGAGACCCAGTACTTC
CASSLGSPETQYF
>TRBV18|TRBD2|TRBJ2-1|NA
TGTGCCAGCTCACCACCGGGAAAGCTAGCGGGAGGTCCCAATGAGCAGTTCTTC
CASSPPGKLAGGPNEQFF
>TRBV5-5|TRBD1|TRBJ2-7|once
TGTGCCAGCAGCTTGGGAGACAGGGCCCTGGGGGAGCAGTACTTC
CASSLGDRALGEQYF
>TRBV5-1|TRBD1|TRBJ2-7|NA
TGCGCCAGCAGCTCAGGACAGGGCCAGGGGGAGCAGTACTTC
CASSSGQGQGEQYF
>TRBV13|TRBD2|TRBJ2-5|once
TGTGCCAGCAGCCTGGGACTAGCGGGGGGAGAGACCCAGTACTTC
CASSLGLAGGETQYF
>TRBV5-5|NA|TRBJ2-7|once
TGTGCCAGCAGCTTGGTGCCAACCACCTACTACGAGCAGTACTTC
CASSLVPTTYYEQYF
>TRBV29-1|NA|TRBJ1-4|NA
TGCAGCGTAGGACCTTCAATTGGGGAAAAACTGTTTTTT
CSVGPSIGEKLFF
>TRBV6-1|TRBD1|TRBJ1-5|once
TGTGCCAGCAGTGATGTCAGGGGGGATCAGCCCCAGCATTTT
CASSDVRGDQPQHF
>TRBV25-1|NA|TRBJ1-2|once
TGTGCCAGCAGTGAGAGGCGGGGTTTTTACAGTGGCTACACCTTC
CASSERRGFYSGYTF
>TRBV5-1|TRBD1|TRBJ2-5|NA
TGCGCCAGCAGGACAGGGGAACAAGAGACCCAGTACTTC
CASRTGEQETQYF
>TRBV7-8|NA|TRBJ1-5|NA
TGTGCCAGCAGCTTTTGGGCAGGGGTAACCAGACAGCCCCAGCATTTT
CASSFWAGVTRQPQHF
>TRBV5-1|NA|TRBJ2-7|NA
TGCGCCAGCAGCTTGGCCATGGGCTCCTACGAGCAGTACTTC
CASSLAMGSYEQYF
>TRBV5-4|NA|TRBJ1-1|once
TGTGCCAGCAGCCGTCGGAGGGGGGCGTATGAAGTGGGGCGGAGTGCTGAAGCTTTCTTT
CASSRRRGAYEVGRSAEAFF
>TRBV7-9|NA|TRBJ1-2|NA
TGTGCCAGCAGCTTAGGGGGAGGCTATGGCTACACCTTC
CASSLGGGYGYTF
>TRBV6-4|TRBD2|TRBJ2-3|NA
TGTGCCAGCAGCGGTAGCGGGGGGGCAGATACGCAGTATTTT
CASSGSGGADTQYF
>TRBV7-2|TRBD1|TRBJ1-1|NA
TGTGCCAGCAGCCAAGACAGGGGCCAAGCTTTCTTT
CASSQDRGQAFF
>TRBV11-2|TRBD1|TRBJ1-4|NA
TGTGCCAGCAGAGACCAGGGGGGTGATGAAAAACTGTTTTTT
CASRDQGGDEKLFF
>TRBV19|NA|TRBJ2-7|NA
TGTGCCAGTAGTATCGTTCACAGTCCCAATATCTACGAGCAGTACTTC
CASSIVHSPNIYEQYF
>TRBV20-1|NA|TRBJ1-1|NA
TGCAGTGCTCTGGAGGCGACTGAAGCTTTCTTT
CSALEATEAFF
>TRBV5-5|TRBD2|TRBJ2-1|NA
TGTGCCAGCAGCCGCTGGACTAGCGGGGAGAATGAGCAGTTCTTC
CASSRWTSGENEQFF
>TRBV7-2|TRBD1|TRBJ2-7|NA
TGTGCCAGCAGCTTCGGACAGGGTCCCGGCTACGAGCAGTACTTC
CASSFGQGPGYEQYF
>TRBV11-2|NA|TRBJ2-5|NA
TGTGCCAGCAGCCCCTCGTGGGAGACCCAGTACTTC
CASSPSWETQYF
>TRBV6-1|TRBD1|TRBJ1-6|few
TGTGCCAGCTATGATAGGAGTAGGGGGCCTTCACCCCTCCACTTT
CASYDRSRGPSPLHF
>TRBV2|TRBD1|TRBJ2-1|NA
TGTGCCAGCAGCCAGACAGGGTTAATATTGTTCTTC
CASSQTGLILFF
>TRBV29-1|NA|TRBJ2-5|once
TGCAGCCTCCGGCAGGGGCGGTCTAAGGGGGAGACCCAGTACTTC
CSLRQGRSKGETQYF
>TRBV7-2|NA|TRBJ1-3|NA
TGTGCCAGCAGCCGAGTGATGAGTGGAAACACCATATATTTT
CASSRVMSGNTIYF
>TRBV7-2|NA|TRBJ2-2|NA
TGTGCCATAGACTTCCGGAACACCGGGGAGCTGTTTTTT
CAIDFRNTGELFF
>TRBV29-1|NA|TRBJ2-5|once
TGCAGCGTGGACCCCAATTCGGGAGAGACCCAGTACTTC
CSVDPNSGETQYF
>TRBV14|NA|TRBJ2-7|NA
TGTGCCAGCAGCCCCCAGGGCTTTGGAACCTACGAGCAGTACTTC
CASSPQGFGTYEQYF
>TRBV7-2|NA|TRBJ2-3|NA
TGTGCCAGCAGCTTCTGGGTAGGAGCGGATACGCAGTATTTT
CASSFWVGADTQYF
>TRBV5-1|NA|TRBJ2-7|NA
TGCGCCAGCAGCCGTGGGGTTTACGAGCAGTACTTC
CASSRGVYEQYF
>TRBV30|TRBD2|TRBJ2-1|NA
TGTGCCTGGATTCCAGCGGGGGGACGTACAGGGGTCAATGAGCAGTTCTTC
CAWIPAGGRTGVNEQFF
>TRBV19|NA|TRBJ2-2|NA
TGTGCCAGTAGTACCGGGACTGCCCTCGGCGGGTGGGGGGAGCTGTTTTTT
CASSTGTALGGWGELFF
>TRBV5-1|NA|TRBJ1-2|NA
TGCGCCAGCAGCTTGGAGACAGGTAGCTACACCTTC
CASSLETGSYTF
>TRBV2|TRBD2|TRBJ2-5|NA
TGTGCCAGCAGTGATAATTTACTAGCGGGAGGGATCGAGACCCAGTACTTC
CASSDNLLAGGIETQYF
>TRBV18|TRBD1|TRBJ1-1|few
TGTGCCAGCTCACTGAACAGGGGGACTGAAGCTTTCTTT
CASSLNRGTEAFF
>TRBV6-1|TRBD2|TRBJ2-3|NA
TGTGCCAGCAGTATGCCGGGACTAGGGACAGATACGCAGTATTTT
CASSMPGLGTDTQYF
>TRBV30|NA|TRBJ1-2|NA
TGTGCCTGGAGCGCAAAATCCAGGACCTATGGCTACACCTTC
CAWSAKSRTYGYTF
>TRBV7-2|NA|TRBJ2-2|NA
TGTGCCAGCAGTAAAACAGGGACCGCCGGGGAGCTGTTTTTT
CASSKTGTAGELFF
>TRBV29-1|NA|TRBJ1-2|once
TGCAGCGTTGATGCGAGTTCGGGTGGTGGCTACACCTTC
CSVDASSGGGYTF